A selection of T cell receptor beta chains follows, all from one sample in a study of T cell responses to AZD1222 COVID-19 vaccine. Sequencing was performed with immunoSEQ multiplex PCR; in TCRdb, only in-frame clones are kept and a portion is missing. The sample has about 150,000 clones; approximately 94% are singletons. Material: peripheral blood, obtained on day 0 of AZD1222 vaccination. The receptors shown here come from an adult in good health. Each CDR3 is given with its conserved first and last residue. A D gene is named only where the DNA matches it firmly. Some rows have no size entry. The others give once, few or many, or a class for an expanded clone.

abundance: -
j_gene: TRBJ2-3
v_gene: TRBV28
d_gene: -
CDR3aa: CASSLMPRTDTQYF
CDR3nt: TGTGCCAGCAGTTTAATGCCTCGCACAGATACGCAGTATTTT

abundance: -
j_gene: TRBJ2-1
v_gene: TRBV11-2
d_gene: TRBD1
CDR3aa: CASSSSGTAYNEQFF
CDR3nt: TGTGCCAGCAGCTCCTCCGGGACAGCCTACAATGAGCAGTTCTTC

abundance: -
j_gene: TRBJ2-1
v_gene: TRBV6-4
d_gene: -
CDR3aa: CASSEEGSSYNEQFF
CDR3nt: TGTGCCAGCAGTGAGGAGGGCAGCTCCTACAATGAGCAGTTCTTC

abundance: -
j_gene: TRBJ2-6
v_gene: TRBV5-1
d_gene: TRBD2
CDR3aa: CASGEGHSGANVLTF
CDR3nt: TGCGCCAGCGGGGAGGGGCACTCTGGGGCCAACGTCCTGACTTTC

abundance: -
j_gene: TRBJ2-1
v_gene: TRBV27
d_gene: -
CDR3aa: CASSLGGNEQFF
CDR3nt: TGTGCCAGCAGTTTAGGCGGCAATGAGCAGTTCTTC

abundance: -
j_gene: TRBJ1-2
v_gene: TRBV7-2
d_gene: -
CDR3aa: CASSLWEHGYTF
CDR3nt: TGTGCCAGCAGCTTATGGGAACATGGCTACACCTTC

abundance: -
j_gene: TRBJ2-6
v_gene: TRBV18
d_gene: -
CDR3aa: CASSPVASGANVLTF
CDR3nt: TGTGCCAGCTCACCGGTAGCGTCTGGGGCCAACGTCCTGACTTTC

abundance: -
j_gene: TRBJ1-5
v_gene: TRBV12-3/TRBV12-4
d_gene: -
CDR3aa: CASSLMGNQPQHF
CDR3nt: TGTGCCAGCAGTTTGATGGGCAATCAGCCCCAGCATTTT

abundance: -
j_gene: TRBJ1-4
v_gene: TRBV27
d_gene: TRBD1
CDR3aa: CASSRQGGAEKLFF
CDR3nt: TGTGCCAGCTCTCGACAGGGAGGGGCTGAAAAACTGTTTTTT

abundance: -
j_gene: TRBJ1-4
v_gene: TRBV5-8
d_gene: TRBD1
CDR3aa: CASSAGGTGREKLFF
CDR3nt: TGTGCCAGCAGCGCGGGCGGGACAGGGCGTGAAAAACTGTTTTTT

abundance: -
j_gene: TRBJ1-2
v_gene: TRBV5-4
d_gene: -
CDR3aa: CASSFVRGATLRGYTF
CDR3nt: TGTGCCAGCAGCTTCGTGAGGGGGGCGACTCTTCGTGGCTACACCTTC

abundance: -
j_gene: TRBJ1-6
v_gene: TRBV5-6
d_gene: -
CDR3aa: CASSFSDRSSYNSPLHF
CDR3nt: TGTGCCAGCAGCTTTTCGGACCGGAGCTCCTATAATTCACCCCTCCACTTT

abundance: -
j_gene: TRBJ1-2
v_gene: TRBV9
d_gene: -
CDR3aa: CASSPPEQVHNYGYTF
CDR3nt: TGTGCCAGCAGCCCTCCCGAACAAGTTCATAACTATGGCTACACCTTC

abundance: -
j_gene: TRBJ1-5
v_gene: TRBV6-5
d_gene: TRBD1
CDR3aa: CASRAGTGGGQPQHF
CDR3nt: TGTGCCAGCAGGGCCGGGACAGGGGGCGGTCAGCCCCAGCATTTT

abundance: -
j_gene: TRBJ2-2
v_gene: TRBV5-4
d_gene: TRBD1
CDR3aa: CASSWGDRGRHGELFF
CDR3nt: TGTGCCAGCAGCTGGGGGGACAGGGGGCGTCACGGGGAGCTGTTTTTT

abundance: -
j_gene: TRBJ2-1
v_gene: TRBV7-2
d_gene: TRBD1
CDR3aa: CASSFQGASYNEQFF
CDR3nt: TGTGCCAGCAGCTTTCAGGGGGCCTCCTACAATGAGCAGTTCTTC

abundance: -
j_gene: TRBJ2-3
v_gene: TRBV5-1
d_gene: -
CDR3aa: CASSLLNSTDTQYF
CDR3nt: TGCGCCAGCAGCTTGCTGAATAGCACAGATACGCAGTATTTT

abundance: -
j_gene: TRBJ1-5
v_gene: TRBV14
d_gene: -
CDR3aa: CASSQDTYGPQHF
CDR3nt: TGTGCCAGCAGCCAAGATACGTACGGCCCCCAGCATTTT

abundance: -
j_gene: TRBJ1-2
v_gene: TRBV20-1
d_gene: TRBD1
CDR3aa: CSANRGLGYTF
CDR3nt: TGCAGTGCTAATAGGGGGCTAGGCTACACCTTC

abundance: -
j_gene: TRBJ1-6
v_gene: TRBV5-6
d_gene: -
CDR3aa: CASSQSERNSPLHF
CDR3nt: TGTGCCAGCAGCCAAAGCGAGCGTAATTCACCCCTCCACTTT

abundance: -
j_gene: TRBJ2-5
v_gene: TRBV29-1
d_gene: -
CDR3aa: CSVEVGGTQYF
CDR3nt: TGCAGCGTTGAGGTCGGGGGGACCCAGTACTTC

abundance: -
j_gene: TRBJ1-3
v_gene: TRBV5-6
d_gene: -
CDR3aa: CASSPGTVSGNTIYF
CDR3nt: TGTGCCAGCAGTCCGGGGACGGTCTCTGGAAACACCATATATTTT

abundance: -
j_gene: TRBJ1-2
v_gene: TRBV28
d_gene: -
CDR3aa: CASSFPSYGYTF
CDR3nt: TGTGCCAGCAGTTTTCCCAGCTATGGCTACACCTTC

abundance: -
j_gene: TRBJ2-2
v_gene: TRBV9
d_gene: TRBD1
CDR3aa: CASSVVAGTGYTGELFF
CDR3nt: TGTGCCAGCAGCGTAGTCGCCGGGACAGGGTACACCGGGGAGCTGTTTTTT

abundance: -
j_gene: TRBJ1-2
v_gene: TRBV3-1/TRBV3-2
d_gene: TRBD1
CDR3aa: CAGADRGGGYTF
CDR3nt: TGTGCCGGCGCAGACAGGGGAGGAGGCTACACCTTC

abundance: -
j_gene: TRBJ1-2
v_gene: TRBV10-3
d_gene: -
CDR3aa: CAISGHDSGGYTF
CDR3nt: TGTGCCATCAGTGGGCACGACAGTGGAGGCTACACCTTC

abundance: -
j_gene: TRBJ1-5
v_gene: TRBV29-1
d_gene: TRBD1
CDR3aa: CSVGQGGNQPQHF
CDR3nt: TGCAGCGTCGGACAGGGAGGAAATCAGCCCCAGCATTTT

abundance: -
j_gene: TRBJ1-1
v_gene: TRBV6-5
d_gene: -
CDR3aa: CASRRTLNTEAFF
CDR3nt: TGTGCCAGCAGACGGACACTGAACACTGAAGCTTTCTTT

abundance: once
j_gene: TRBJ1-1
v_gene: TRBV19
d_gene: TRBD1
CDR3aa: CASSRDRGEAFF
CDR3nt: TGTGCCAGTAGTCGTGACAGGGGGGAAGCTTTCTTT

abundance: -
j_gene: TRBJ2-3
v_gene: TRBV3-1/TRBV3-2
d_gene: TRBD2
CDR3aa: CASSPLAGGIDTQYF
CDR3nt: TGTGCCAGCAGCCCGCTAGCGGGGGGGATAGATACGCAGTATTTT

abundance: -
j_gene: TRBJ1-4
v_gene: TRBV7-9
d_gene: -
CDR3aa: CASSLATIGEKLFF
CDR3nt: TGTGCCAGCAGCTTAGCTACGATAGGGGAAAAACTGTTTTTT

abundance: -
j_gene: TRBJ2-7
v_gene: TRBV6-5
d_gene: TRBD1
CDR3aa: CASSYGQDSYEQYF
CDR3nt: TGTGCCAGCAGTTACGGACAGGACTCCTACGAGCAGTACTTC

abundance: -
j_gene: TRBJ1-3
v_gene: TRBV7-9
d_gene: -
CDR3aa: CASSPAGGPGNTIYF
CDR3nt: TGTGCCAGCAGCCCAGCGGGGGGTCCTGGAAACACCATATATTTT

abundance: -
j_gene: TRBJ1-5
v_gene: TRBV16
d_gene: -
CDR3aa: CASSQNTRGQHF
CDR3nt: TGTGCCAGCAGCCAGAACACCCGGGGCCAGCATTTT

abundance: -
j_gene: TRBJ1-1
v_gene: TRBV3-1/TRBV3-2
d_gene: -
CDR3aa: CASSQGYGAFF
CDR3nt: TGTGCCAGCAGCCAAGGCTATGGAGCTTTCTTT

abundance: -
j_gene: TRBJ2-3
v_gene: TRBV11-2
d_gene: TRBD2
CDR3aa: CASSLDWGRGGYTDTQYF
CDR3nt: TGTGCCAGCAGCTTAGATTGGGGCCGGGGGGGCTACACAGATACGCAGTATTTT

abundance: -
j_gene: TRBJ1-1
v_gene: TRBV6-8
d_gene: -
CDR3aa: CASSTGGTGAFF
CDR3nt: TGTGCCAGCAGTACCGGGGGGACCGGGGCTTTCTTT

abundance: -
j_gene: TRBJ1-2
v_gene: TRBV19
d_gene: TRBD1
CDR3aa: CASSIGRDRGLSGYTF
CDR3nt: TGTGCCAGTAGTATAGGACGGGACAGGGGGTTGAGTGGCTACACCTTC

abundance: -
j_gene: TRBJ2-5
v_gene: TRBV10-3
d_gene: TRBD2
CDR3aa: CAIATSGGQETQYF
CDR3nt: TGTGCCATCGCTACTAGCGGCGGCCAAGAGACCCAGTACTTC

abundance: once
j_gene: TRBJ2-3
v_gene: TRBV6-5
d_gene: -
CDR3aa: CASSLRGFTDTQYF
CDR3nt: TGTGCCAGCAGCCTGAGGGGGTTCACAGATACGCAGTATTTT

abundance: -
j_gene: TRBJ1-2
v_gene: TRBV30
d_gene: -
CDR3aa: CAWSRGFYGYTF
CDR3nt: TGTGCCTGGAGCCGGGGCTTCTATGGCTACACCTTC

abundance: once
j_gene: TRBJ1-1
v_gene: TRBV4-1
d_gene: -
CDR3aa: CASRGGTWNTEAFF
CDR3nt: TGCGCCAGCCGAGGGGGGACATGGAACACTGAAGCTTTCTTT

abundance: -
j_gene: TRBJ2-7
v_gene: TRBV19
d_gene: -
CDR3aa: CASKAGGEQYF
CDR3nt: TGTGCCAGTAAGGCCGGGGGAGAACAGTACTTC

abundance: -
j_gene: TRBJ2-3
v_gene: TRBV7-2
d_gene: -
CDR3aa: CASTFTGFADTQYF
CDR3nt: TGTGCCAGCACCTTCACAGGGTTCGCAGATACGCAGTATTTT

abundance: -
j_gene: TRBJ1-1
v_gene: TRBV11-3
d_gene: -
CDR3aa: CASSSRGRRGNTEAFF
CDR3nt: TGTGCCAGCAGTTCAAGGGGTCGTCGGGGGAACACTGAAGCTTTCTTT

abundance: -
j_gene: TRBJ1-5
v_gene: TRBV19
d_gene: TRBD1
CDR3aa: CASSITGTGVQPQHF
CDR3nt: TGTGCCAGTAGTATCACTGGGACAGGGGTACAGCCCCAGCATTTT

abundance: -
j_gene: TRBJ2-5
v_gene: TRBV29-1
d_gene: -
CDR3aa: CSVTAPASQYF
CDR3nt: TGCAGCGTAACGGCCCCAGCGAGCCAGTACTTC